A single sample gave rise to the 26 T cell receptor beta chains below, sequenced in a study of blood T cell repertoires in COVID-19. Measured with immunoSEQ multiplex PCR; TCRdb has only the in-frame clones, and not every one. The data show 150,000 to 200,000 clones, 89% seen once. The sample consisted of peripheral blood. The source of these receptors is a man aged 35-49 years with acute or convalescent COVID-19.

The chain uses TRBV14 and TRBJ1-2; 7 bases are shared with TRBD1. Looked up from germline, CDR1 is SGHDN and CDR2 is FVKESK. The CDR3 runs 15 residues. V was clipped by 1 base and J by 4 bases; unmatched bases: 6. CDR3 coding DNA: TGTGCCAGCAGCCAAGTTACAGGGGTGGCCTATGGCTACACCTTC. This gives the protein CASSQVTGVAYGYTF.

The chain joins TRBV4-1 to TRBJ2-7; 7 nucleotides align to TRBD1. This CDR3 spans 13 amino acids. Germline V CDR1 and CDR2: MGHRA, YSYEKL. V shed 4 bases, J shed 2 bases, and the junction held 2 bases outside the gene matches. CDR3 sequence: CASSLGQPYEQYF. For the CDR3, the DNA is TGCGCCAGCAGCCTGGGACAGCCCTACGAGCAGTACTTC.

The chain carries TRBV2 and TRBJ2-2; D gene unclear. Trimming stripped 7 bases from V and 0 bases from J, with 9 bases between. Germline CDR1 reads SNHLY; CDR2 reads FYNNEI. The CDR3 has 14 residues. In DNA, the CDR3 is TGTGCCAGCATGATTGGCACGAACACCGGGGAGCTGTTTTTT. It specifies CASMIGTNTGELFF.

This chain uses TRBV9 with TRBJ2-2; D not resolved. This CDR3 has 14 amino acids. Germline-derived CDR1 and CDR2 are SGDLS and YYNGEE. V lost 0 bases and J 2 bases, leaving 5 bases between the germline ends. DNA of the CDR3: TGTGCCAGCAGCGTAGCTTCTAACACCGGGGAGCTGTTTTTT. It yields the protein CASSVASNTGELFF.

V and J are TRBV28 and TRBJ1-2; D not resolved. This CDR3 is built from 12 residues. V lost 6 bases and J 4 bases, leaving 9 bases between the germline ends. Germline CDR1 reads MDHEN; CDR2 reads SYDVKM. As DNA, the CDR3 is TGTGCCAGCAGCATGGCGGGCTATGGCTACACCTTC. Protein: CASSMAGYGYTF.

The chain carries TRBV27 and TRBJ1-3; D uncertain. V was trimmed by 2 bases and J by 8 bases, leaving 13 bases between them. CDR3 length: 14 residues. Germline V CDR1 and CDR2: MNHEY, SMNVEV (reference sequence). The CDR3, as DNA: TGTGCCAGCAGTTTAGGACGGAAGGGAGACACCATATATTTT. Protein sequence: CASSLGRKGDTIYF.

The chain is built from TRBV12-3 or TRBV12-4 and TRBJ2-3; the D is unclear. The CDR3 sequence is 13 residues long. V was trimmed by 1 base and J by 7 bases, leaving 9 bases between them. The CDR3 nucleotides read TGTGCCAGCAGTTTAGTTCTCTTTAATACGCAGTATTTT. Translated, it gives CASSLVLFNTQYF.

The chain employs TRBV11-3 and TRBJ2-7; TRBD2 aligns across 13 bases. Losses at the gene ends were 4 bases for V and 7 bases for J; bases not matched to a gene: 7. Germline CDR1 SGHNT, CDR2 YENEEA. The length of the CDR3 is 15 residues. In nucleotides, the CDR3 is TGTGCCAGCAGCTCGGGACTAGCGGGGTTCGGGGAGCAGTACTTC. Residues: CASSSGLAGFGEQYF.

Here the CDR3 DNA reads TGCGCCAGCAGCGGGACTAGCGGGGGGCTCTACGAGCAGTACTTC. This codes for CASSGTSGGLYEQYF. V and J are TRBV5-1 and TRBJ2-7, with 15 bases that match TRBD2. The CDR3 runs to 15 residues. The ends lost 4 bases at V and 3 bases at J; junction bases unmatched: 2. Germline assignment: CDR1 SGHRS and CDR2 YFSETQ.

The V call is TRBV5-5, the J call TRBJ1-6; 9 bases match TRBD1. CDR3 length: 14 amino acids. With V trimmed by 0 bases and J by 10 bases, 2 bases remained unmatched. The germline CDR1 and CDR2 sequences are SGHKS and YYEKEE (reference sequence). In DNA form, the CDR3 reads TGTGCCAGCAGCTTGGGACAGGGGGACTCACCCCTCCACTTT. It yields the protein CASSLGQGDSPLHF.

The chain links TRBV5-1 to TRBJ1-1; D not certain. CDR1 SGHRS and CDR2 YFSETQ come from the germline V gene. This CDR3 is built from 14 residues. Trimming stripped 7 bases from V and 7 bases from J, with 20 bases between. CDR3 sequence (DNA): TGCGCCAGCGCAATCACACCCCCCTCAGATGAAGCTTTCTTT. Encoded protein: CASAITPPSDEAFF.

CDR3 residues: CASSLRGTQYF. In DNA form, the CDR3 reads TGTGCCAGCTCCCTTAGGGGGACCCAGTACTTC. The chain links TRBV28 to TRBJ2-5, with D tentatively TRBD1 (5 bases). This CDR3 has 11 amino acids. The germline V gene has CDR1 MDHEN and CDR2 SYDVKM. Trimming left V 8 bases short and J 7 bases short, with 11 bases between.

This clone came up once. The chain uses TRBV18 and TRBJ1-5; the D is unclear. Germline CDR1 is KGHSH and CDR2 is LQKENI. The ends were cut back, 3 bases at V and 6 bases at J, with 18 bases in the middle. The CDR3 extends over 16 amino acids. The CDR3, as DNA: TGTGCCAGCTCACCTCCTTCGGGAGGGAACGGTCAGCCCCAGCATTTT. It specifies CASSPPSGGNGQPQHF.

This clone was observed a single time. This chain joins TRBV2 and TRBJ1-2; D call uncertain. Germline CDR1 reads SNHLY; CDR2 reads FYNNEI. Trimming pared 7 bases from V and 4 bases from J, leaving 16 bases between. This CDR3 contains 14 residues. DNA of the CDR3: TGTGCCAGCAAACGGGTGCCGGGAGGCTATGGCTACACCTTC. It yields the protein CASKRVPGGYGYTF.

This chain links TRBV9 with TRBJ1-2, with 8 bases fitting TRBD1. With V trimmed by 4 bases and J by 4 bases, 6 bases remained unmatched. The germline CDR1 and CDR2 sequences are SGDLS and YYNGEE. CDR3 length equals 14 residues. CDR3 loop: CASSPSGGSYGYTF. In DNA, the CDR3 is TGTGCCAGCAGCCCATCAGGGGGCAGCTATGGCTACACCTTC.

This chain uses TRBV5-1 with TRBJ2-2, with a possible D match to TRBD1 (5 bases). Per germline, CDR1 SGHRS and CDR2 YFSETQ. The CDR3 has 15 residues. V was trimmed by 0 bases and J by 1 base, leaving 7 bases between them. The CDR3 spells CASSLGQKNTGELFF. The CDR3 DNA is TGCGCCAGCAGCTTGGGACAGAAGAACACCGGGGAGCTGTTTTTT.

The chain uses TRBV5-1 and TRBJ2-5; 9 nucleotides align to TRBD2. CDR1 and CDR2 from the germline V gene are SGHRS and YFSETQ. This CDR3 is 14 amino acids long. V dropped 4 bases and J dropped 3; count of bases not matched to a gene: 4. CDR3 in DNA: TGCGCCAGCAGCCTCTCTAGCGGGAAAGAGACCCAGTACTTC. Residues: CASSLSSGKETQYF. The entire variable domain, with the rest obtained from reference TRBV5-1 and TRBJ2-5, is as follows: KAGVTQTPRYLIKTRGQQVTLSCSPISGHRSVSWYQQTPGQGLQFLFEYFSETQRNKGNFPGRFSGRQFSNSRSEMNVSTLELGDSALYLCASSLSSGKETQYFGPGTRLLVL.

The chain recombines TRBV30 with TRBJ2-7; 7 bases are shared with TRBD2. With V trimmed by 5 bases and J by 7 bases, 8 bases remained unmatched. CDR1 is GTSNPN, CDR2 SVGIG, per germline (reference sequence). The CDR3 runs to 12 residues. CDR3 coding DNA: TGTGCCTGGGGTTGGGGAGGGAAAGAGCAGTACTTC. Amino acids: CAWGWGGKEQYF. Combining the CDR3 with reference TRBV30 and TRBJ2-7 gives the whole variable domain SQTIHQWPATLVQPVGSPLSLECTVEGTSNPNLYWYRQAAGRGLQLLFYSVGIGQISSEVPQNLSASRPQDRQFILSSKKLLLSDSGFYLCAWGWGGKEQYFGPGTRLTVT.

The rearrangement uses TRBV5-4 and TRBJ2-7; D not certain. CDR3 length equals 12 residues. Germline V gives CDR1 SGHNT, CDR2 YYREEE (reference sequence). V lost 2 bases and J lost 3, with 6 bases in between. Here the CDR3 reads CASSFNGYEQYF. CDR3 DNA: TGTGCCAGCAGCTTTAACGGCTACGAGCAGTACTTC.

This clone was observed a few times. This chain links TRBV2 with TRBJ2-1; D gene ambiguous. CDR3 length equals 15 residues. Trimming left V 6 bases short and J 4 bases short, with 16 bases between. CDR1 and CDR2 (germline): SNHLY, FYNNEI. The CDR3 is CASRETRLTYNEQFF. CDR3 nucleotides: TGTGCCAGCAGAGAGACTCGTCTCACGTACAATGAGCAGTTCTTC.

The rearrangement links TRBV19 to TRBJ2-1; D ambiguous. Germline V gene data show CDR1 as LNHDA and CDR2 as SQIVND (reference sequence). This CDR3 contains 12 residues. V lost 5 bases to trimming and J lost 7 bases, with 9 bases between them. This CDR3 reads CASSQTRNEQFF. CDR3 bases: TGTGCCAGTAGTCAAACGAGGAATGAGCAGTTCTTC.

The rearrangement uses TRBV7-2 and TRBJ2-1, with TRBD2 matching over 7 bases. The CDR3 extends over 15 amino acids. Trimming removed 1 base from V and 3 bases from J; junction bases left unmatched: 3. Germline V gene lookup returns CDR1 SGHTA and CDR2 FQGNSA. In nucleotides, the CDR3 is TGTGCCAGCAGCTTAGGGGGGGGGATCTACAATGAGCAGTTCTTC. Translated, it gives CASSLGGGIYNEQFF. The full variable domain, completed using reference TRBV7-2 and TRBJ2-1, is GAGVSQSPSNKVTEKGKDVELRCDPISGHTALYWYRQSLGQGLEFLIYFQGNSAPDKSGLPSDRFSAERTGGSVSTLTIQRTQQEDSAVYLCASSLGGGIYNEQFFGPGTRLTVL.

The V and J genes are TRBV19 and TRBJ2-1; the D gene is possibly TRBD2 (6 bases). The CDR3 is 13 residues long. CDR1 LNHDA and CDR2 SQIVND come from the germline V gene (reference sequence). Trimming left V 7 bases short and J 8 bases short, with 15 bases between. The CDR3 loop reads CASTPFGGHEQFF. CDR3 nucleotide sequence: TGTGCCAGTACCCCCTTCGGGGGTCATGAGCAGTTCTTC. Filled out from reference TRBV19 and TRBJ2-1, the complete variable domain reads DGGITQSPKYLFRKEGQNVTLSCEQNLNHDAMYWYRQDPGQGLRLIYYSQIVNDFQKGDIAEGYSVSREKKESFPLTVTSAQKNPTAFYLCASTPFGGHEQFFGPGTRLTVL.

The V and J genes are TRBV27 and TRBJ2-3; 9 bases fit TRBD1. The germline gives CDR1 MNHEY, CDR2 SMNVEV (reference sequence). CDR3 length: 16 amino acids. With V trimmed by 7 bases and J by 4 bases, 12 bases remained unmatched. The CDR3 DNA follows: TGTGCCAGCATATCACAGGACAGGGGATATGCAGATACGCAGTATTTT. Residues: CASISQDRGYADTQYF.

The chain joins TRBV7-2 to TRBJ2-5, with D possibly being TRBD2 (5 bases). The CDR3 extends over 15 amino acids. Germline values: CDR1 SGHTA, CDR2 FQGNSA. V was clipped by 5 bases and J by 3 bases, with 16 bases between them. CDR3 DNA: TGTGCCAGCAGCCAACGGAGGAGGACTGAAGAGACCCAGTACTTC. Its translation: CASSQRRRTEETQYF.

The rearrangement joins TRBV28 to TRBJ2-6, with 8 bases that match TRBD1. The CDR3 extends over 18 amino acids. V shed 3 bases and J 0 bases; nucleotides not matched to a gene: 7. Germline V gene lookup returns CDR1 MDHEN and CDR2 SYDVKM. CDR3 residues: CASSFSGTGPSGANVLTF. CDR3 DNA sequence: TGTGCCAGCAGTTTTTCCGGGACAGGACCCTCTGGGGCCAACGTCCTGACTTTC.